This T cell receptor (beta chain) emerged from a study of neurological immune-mediated disorders. Points from the study as a whole: CDR3 amino acid sequences found in expanded clones were never shared across subjects, suggesting private repertoires in all groups. Among 34 multiple sclerosis patients, phylogenetic grouping put the repertoires of 18 into a single related-CDR3 cluster, a possible signature.

Germline values: CDR1 DFQATT, CDR2 SNEGSKA (reference sequence). With 1 base removed from V and 7 bases from J, the gap between germline ends came to 11 bases. The CDR3 spans 13 residues. 5'RACE generated cDNA with 10-nucleotide random UMIs. The output of every sequencing run, over 180 million TCR-beta sequences, came from 15-18 subjects. Via MiXCR, TCRdb re-called the 5' RACE reads, giving one row per CDR3 protein. The table includes about 80,000 distinct CDR3 sequences, just over 5% detected once. As to this clonotype: Its target is not known.

The source of this sequence is a woman in her 30s with multiple sclerosis. This sequence joins TRBV20-1 and TRBJ1-5; TRBD1 is a possible D gene (5 bases). What was sequenced was PBMCs. The CDR3 region has the DNA TGCAGTGCTAGAGCAGGGTTCGGGCAGCCCCAGCATTTT. It yields the protein CSARAGFGQPQHF.